This paragraph reports one T cell receptor (beta chain). Its antigen is as yet unknown. The method was immunoSEQ multiplex PCR; TCRdb's version includes in-frame clones alone and lacks a portion of them. The sample lists over 100,000 clones; roughly nine tenths were seen once. The sample comes from a study of graft-versus-host responses after intestinal transplantation. Overall study findings and caveats: Present in recipient marrow, GvH clones included some that appeared first in ileum or blood.

The CDR3 is 13 amino acids. From germline, CDR1 is LNHDA and CDR2 SQIVND (reference sequence). Trimming removed 4 bases from V and 9 bases from J, with 10 bases in between. This chain connects TRBV19 to TRBJ1-6, with D maybe TRBD1 (6 bases). The sequence was obtained from a human donor who received an intestinal transplant. Sequenced material: unstimulated CD4+ T cells sorted from spleen or lymph node cells, taken before intestinal transplant. The CDR3 is CASSTGVRSPLHF. Here the CDR3 DNA reads TGTGCCAGTAGTACAGGGGTTCGTTCACCCCTCCACTTT.